Following are 31 T cell receptor beta chains from one sample sequenced in a study of blood T cell repertoires in COVID-19. The assay was immunoSEQ multiplex PCR, and TCRdb's table has in-frame clones only and misses some. The sample lists approximately 77,000 clones, about 90% occurring once. The source material was peripheral blood. The source of these receptors is a man aged 45-65 years with active COVID-19.

The genes are TRBV4-3 and TRBJ1-4; 11 nucleotides line up with TRBD1. V shed 4 bases and J 2 bases; nucleotides not matched to a gene: 3. From germline, CDR1 is LGHNA and CDR2 YSLEER. There are 16 residues in the CDR3. CDR3 nucleotide sequence: TGCGCCAGCAGCCTAGGGACAGGGGGGACTAATGAAAAACTGTTTTTT. It specifies CASSLGTGGTNEKLFF.

V and J are TRBV6-5 and TRBJ2-3; 11 nucleotides agree with TRBD1. The CDR3 has 15 residues. With V trimmed by 6 bases and J by 8 bases, 10 bases remained unmatched. Germline values: CDR1 MNHEY, CDR2 SVGAGI. The CDR3 DNA reads TGTGCCAGCAGCCAAAGGGACAGGGGGATCGGTACGCAGTATTTT. It encodes CASSQRDRGIGTQYF.

This chain joins TRBV6-2 or TRBV6-3 and TRBJ1-2; D is possibly TRBD1 (6 bases). The germline CDR1 and CDR2 sequences are MNHEY and SVGEGT. The germline V and J ends were trimmed by 2 bases and 6 bases, with 28 bases remaining between them. The CDR3 has 19 residues. The CDR3 region has the DNA TGTGCCAGCAGTTACGGTACGCCCCTAATAAAGGGACACCTACATGGCTACACCTTC. This codes for CASSYGTPLIKGHLHGYTF.

This clone was picked up one time. The gene calls are TRBV6-6 and TRBJ2-7; D gene uncertain. CDR1 is MNHNY, CDR2 SVGAGI, per germline (reference sequence). Trimming pared 6 bases from V and 7 bases from J, leaving 16 bases between. The CDR3 length is 13 residues. CDR3 sequence: CASRPTVVGEQYF. CDR3 nucleotide sequence: TGTGCCAGCAGACCTACGGTTGTCGGGGAGCAGTACTTC.

The V and J genes are TRBV10-3 and TRBJ1-5; possible D gene TRBD1, 5 bases. CDR1 and CDR2 from the germline V gene are ENHRY and SYGVKD. The length of the CDR3 is 14 residues. The V and J ends lost 7 bases and 3 bases respectively, with 13 bases between them. The CDR3 coding sequence is TGTGCCATCAAGGCCCAGGGCATCAATCAGCCCCAGCATTTT. This sequence encodes CAIKAQGINQPQHF.

The rearrangement links TRBV20-1 to TRBJ2-7; D remains unclear. Per the germline V gene, CDR1 is DFQATT and CDR2 is SNEGSKA (reference sequence). The CDR3 is made up of 14 amino acids. V lost 3 bases and J lost 0, with 12 bases in between. The CDR3 loop reads CSASTVSSSYEQYF. The CDR3 region has the DNA TGCAGTGCTAGTACAGTGTCGAGCTCCTACGAGCAGTACTTC.

The rearrangement joins TRBV15 to TRBJ2-4; D perhaps matches TRBD2 (6 bases). The ends were cut back, 5 bases at V and 7 bases at J, with 12 bases in the middle. Germline V gene sequence: CDR1 LNHNV, CDR2 YYDKDF (reference sequence). The CDR3 extends over 13 amino acids. CDR3 nucleotide sequence: TGTGCCACCAGCTACCCGGGGGAGAACATTCAGTACTTC. It yields the protein CATSYPGENIQYF.

In its sample, this clone was seen once. The sample carries other DNA sequences with the same CDR3. The chain uses TRBV11-3 and TRBJ2-7; D may be TRBD1 (6 bases). This CDR3 comprises 13 residues. Between the trimmed V and J ends, which lost 3 bases and 2 bases, there was a span of 8 bases. CDR1 and CDR2 from the germline V gene are SGHNT and YENEEA. This chain's CDR3 is CASSLTGTYEQYF. DNA for the CDR3: TGTGCCAGCAGCTTGACAGGAACCTACGAGCAGTACTTC.

The chain combines TRBV10-1 with TRBJ1-2; a weak D match, TRBD1 (5 bases). Trimming took 3 bases from V and 8 from J, leaving 28 bases between them. Germline CDR1 reads WNHNN; CDR2 reads SYGVQD (reference sequence). The CDR3 length is 18 residues. The CDR3 region has the DNA TGCGCCAGCAGTGAAGGGGTGACCCGCGAAGGACGGCCCGACGGCTACACCTTC. Protein product: CASSEGVTREGRPDGYTF.

CDR3 loop: CASSGDTAYNEQFF. The CDR3 DNA follows: TGCGCCAGCAGTGGCGACACTGCCTACAATGAGCAGTTCTTC. The V and J genes are TRBV10-2 and TRBJ2-1; D remains ambiguous. The V gene lost 4 bases and the J gene lost 2 bases, with 9 bases spanning the gap. The CDR3 extends over 14 amino acids. CDR1 WSHSY and CDR2 SAAADI come from the germline V gene.

The rearrangement uses TRBV18 and TRBJ2-1, with 8 positions matching TRBD2. Germline lookup yields CDR1 KGHSH and CDR2 LQKENI. The CDR3 runs to 15 residues. The J segment lost 2 bases and the V segment lost 4 bases, leaving 4 bases of the junction unmatched. CDR3 loop: CASSQETSAYNEQFF. CDR3 bases: TGTGCCAGCTCACAGGAGACTAGCGCCTACAATGAGCAGTTCTTC.

This clone was counted a single time. V usage is TRBV10-3 and J usage is TRBJ1-2; no clear D. The germline V gene encodes CDR1 ENHRY and CDR2 SYGVKD. Trimming shortened V by 0 bases and J by 5 bases, and 10 bases separated the two germline ends. The CDR3 extends over 14 amino acids. The CDR3 region has the DNA TGTGCCATCAGTGAGTCCCGGCAGGAATATGGCTACACCTTC. Translated: CAISESRQEYGYTF.

This chain joins TRBV9 and TRBJ2-3, with D possibly matching TRBD1 (6 bases). V dropped 0 bases and J dropped 0 bases, with 8 bases sitting between them. Germline V gene data show CDR1 as SGDLS and CDR2 as YYNGEE. The CDR3 runs to 15 residues. Here the CDR3 reads CASSVGGQSTDTQYF. The CDR3 nucleotides read TGTGCCAGCAGCGTAGGGGGGCAAAGCACAGATACGCAGTATTTT.

This clone appeared a few times. J is TRBJ2-1 and V is TRBV2; TRBD1 agrees at 7 bases. The CDR3 consists of 14 residues. Germline lookup yields CDR1 SNHLY and CDR2 FYNNEI. The ends lost 8 bases at V and 4 bases at J; junction bases unmatched: 8. In DNA, the CDR3 is TGTGCCAGCGCCGGGACAGTCTGGTACAATGAGCAGTTCTTC. It codes for CASAGTVWYNEQFF. Complete variable domain (other parts from reference TRBV2 and TRBJ2-1): EPEVTQTPSHQVTQMGQEVILRCVPISNHLYFYWYRQILGQKVEFLVSFYNNEISEKSEIFDDQFSVERPDGSNFTLKIRSTKLEDSAMYFCASAGTVWYNEQFFGPGTRLTVL.

The chain has TRBV20-1 and TRBJ2-7; D remains unclear. The germline CDR1 and CDR2 sequences are DFQATT and SNEGSKA (reference sequence). This CDR3 comprises 11 residues. V lost 3 bases and J 3 bases, leaving 6 bases between the germline ends. CDR3 bases: TGCAGTGCTAGTGTAATCTACGAGCAGTACTTC. Encoded protein: CSASVIYEQYF.

The V and J genes are TRBV10-3 and TRBJ2-1; 9 positions match TRBD2. The V and J ends lost 10 bases and 5 bases, in that order; junction bases with no gene match: 9. Germline V gene lookup returns CDR1 ENHRY and CDR2 SYGVKD. The CDR3 is 14 residues long. The CDR3: CATKVAGENNEQFF. DNA for the CDR3: TGTGCCACCAAAGTAGCGGGAGAGAACAATGAGCAGTTCTTC.

The gene calls are TRBV9 and TRBJ2-7, with D possibly matching TRBD1 (5 bases). This CDR3 contains 14 residues. Germline CDR1 and CDR2: SGDLS and YYNGEE. The V end was cut by 0 bases, the J end by 3 bases, with 10 bases between. The CDR3 DNA reads as TGTGCCAGCAGCGTAGGGGGCCTGCACTACGAGCAGTACTTC. It translates to CASSVGGLHYEQYF.

This chain joins TRBV4-1 and TRBJ2-2; D not resolved. This CDR3 spans 13 amino acids. The V end lost 1 base, the J end lost 4 bases, and 4 bases lay between the germline ends. Per the germline V gene, CDR1 is MGHRA and CDR2 is YSYEKL. The CDR3 loop is CASSQVITGELFF. The CDR3 DNA is TGCGCCAGCAGCCAAGTTATCACCGGGGAGCTGTTTTTT.

The V gene is TRBV7-2, the J gene TRBJ2-1; the D gene is possibly TRBD2 (5 bases). V lost 1 base and J 6 bases, leaving 10 bases between the germline ends. Germline CDR1 is SGHTA and CDR2 is FQGNSA. This CDR3 has 14 amino acids. The CDR3 loop is CASSLDAGSNEQFF. DNA for the CDR3: TGTGCCAGCAGCTTAGATGCGGGTAGCAATGAGCAGTTCTTC.

The gene calls are TRBV20-1 and TRBJ1-2; D gene ambiguous. Trimming cost V 3 bases and J 4 bases, with 9 bases left between them. This CDR3 contains 12 residues. Germline V gene data show CDR1 as DFQATT and CDR2 as SNEGSKA (reference sequence). The DNA for the CDR3 is TGCAGTGCTAGTGCGGAGGGCTATGGCTACACCTTC. Translating it yields CSASAEGYGYTF.

The chain uses TRBV12-3 or TRBV12-4 and TRBJ1-1; possibly TRBD1 for D (5 bases). This CDR3 spans 13 amino acids. Trimming left V 5 bases short and J 11 bases short, with 18 bases between. The CDR3 sequence is CASSLQSQGKAFF. CDR3 DNA: TGTGCCAGCAGTCTCCAATCGCAGGGTAAGGCTTTCTTT.

This clone appeared once. This chain uses TRBV7-9 with TRBJ1-4; D is uncertain. The V end lost 2 bases, the J end lost 12 bases, and 13 bases lay between the germline ends. The germline V gene has CDR1 SEHNR and CDR2 FQNEAQ (reference sequence). The CDR3 spans 13 residues. The CDR3 nucleotides read TGTGCCAGCAGCTTATATGGCCTCGATGAACTGTTTTTT. This codes for CASSLYGLDELFF. Supplemented by reference TRBV7-9 and TRBJ1-4, the full variable domain reads DTGVSQNPRHKITKRGQNVTFRCDPISEHNRLYWYRQTLGQGPEFLTYFQNEAQLEKSRLLSDRFSAERPKGSFSTLEIQRTEQGDSAMYLCASSLYGLDELFFGSGTQLSVL.

The chain joins TRBV3-1 (or the pseudogene TRBV3-2) to TRBJ1-3; D gene ambiguous. CDR1 is LGHDT and CDR2 is YNNKEL in the germline V gene (reference sequence). V lost 1 base, J lost 9 bases, and 10 bases lay in between. The CDR3 is 13 amino acids. The CDR3 region has the DNA TGTGCCAGCAGCCAAGCACCCATAGCCACCATATATTTT. This encodes CASSQAPIATIYF.

The rearrangement links TRBV9 to TRBJ2-5; D may be TRBD2 (6 bases). V was cut by 1 base and J by 5 bases, with 15 bases left in between. This CDR3 comprises 15 residues. Germline V CDR1 and CDR2: SGDLS, YYNGEE. As DNA, the CDR3 is TGTGCCAGCAGCGTAAATTGGGGAGGCTCGGAGACCCAGTACTTC. As protein: CASSVNWGGSETQYF.

The CDR3 DNA reads as TGTGCCAGCAGGTCCGGACAGGGGGGAGAGACCCAGTACTTC. Its translation: CASRSGQGGETQYF. V is TRBV2 and J is TRBJ2-5; 10 nucleotides align to TRBD1. Germline assignment: CDR1 SNHLY and CDR2 FYNNEI. The ends lost 6 bases at V and 4 bases at J; junction bases unmatched: 5. CDR3 length: 14 amino acids. Filled out from reference TRBV2 and TRBJ2-5, the complete variable domain reads EPEVTQTPSHQVTQMGQEVILRCVPISNHLYFYWYRQILGQKVEFLVSFYNNEISEKSEIFDDQFSVERPDGSNFTLKIRSTKLEDSAMYFCASRSGQGGETQYFGPGTRLLVL.

This chain connects TRBV5-1 to TRBJ2-7; maybe TRBD1 (5 bases). CDR3 length equals 18 residues. Trimming shortened V by 0 bases and J by 1 base, and 20 bases separated the two germline ends. Germline CDR1 and CDR2: SGHRS and YFSETQ. The CDR3 spells CASSLAPVNRQVSYEQYF. DNA of the CDR3: TGCGCCAGCAGCTTGGCCCCCGTAAACAGGCAAGTTTCCTACGAGCAGTACTTC.

The rearrangement uses TRBV7-8 and TRBJ2-7; D may be TRBD1 (5 bases). Between the trimmed V and J ends, which lost 1 base and 4 bases, there was a span of 11 bases. Germline V gives CDR1 SGHVS, CDR2 FQNEAQ. This CDR3 comprises 14 residues. CDR3 in amino acids: CASSLGSRDYEQYF. DNA for the CDR3: TGTGCCAGCAGCTTAGGTAGCAGGGATTACGAGCAGTACTTC.

This sequence joins TRBV9 and TRBJ2-5; TRBD2 matches 9 bases. J lost 4 bases, V lost 3 bases, and 10 bases had no gene match. Germline CDR1 and CDR2: SGDLS and YYNGEE. The CDR3 runs 16 residues. The DNA for the CDR3 is TGTGCCAGCAGCGGAGGCGGGGGGGCAGCAACAGAGACCCAGTACTTC. Amino acids: CASSGGGGAATETQYF.

The V call is TRBV19, the J call TRBJ1-2; the D is unclear. V lost 6 bases, J lost 2 bases, and 13 bases lay in between. Germline CDR1 and CDR2: LNHDA and SQIVND (reference sequence). The CDR3 length is 14 residues. The CDR3 DNA sequence: TGTGCCAGTAGGGGAGGGAAACAAAACTATGGCTACACCTTC. Its protein product is CASRGGKQNYGYTF.

The chain has TRBV30 and TRBJ1-6; 7 nucleotides line up with TRBD1. Germline CDR1 is GTSNPN and CDR2 is SVGIG (reference sequence). The CDR3 runs to 14 residues. J lost 12 bases, V lost 2 bases, and 10 bases had no gene match. The CDR3 DNA follows: TGTGCCTGGAGTTTAGGAGGGGGCCTCAGACCCCTCCACTTT. It translates to CAWSLGGGLRPLHF.

This sequence joins TRBV10-2 and TRBJ1-5; D unclear. The CDR3 is 15 amino acids. Germline CDR1 WSHSY, CDR2 SAAADI. V gave up 0 bases and J gave up 2 bases, with 8 bases separating them. CDR3 sequence (DNA): TGCGCCAGCAGTGAGTCGTCGGGAGGCAATCAGCCCCAGCATTTT. Its protein is CASSESSGGNQPQHF.